These 28 T cell receptor gamma chains share one sample of origin, sequenced in a study of intestinal T cells in coeliac disease. LymphoTrack primers amplified TRG sequences from approximately 200 ng of biopsy DNA. TCRdb re-analyzed the multiplex PCR reads via CATT. The data show 880 or so gamma-chain clones, about 55% seen once. Genomic DNA came from ten roughly 4.9-µm formalin-fixed paraffin-embedded scrolls per case. Sequencing was performed on a duodenal biopsy. The receptors were sampled from a human donor with celiac disease.

The chain links TRGV8 to TRGJ1 or TRGJ2. J lost 2 bases, V lost 2 bases, and 12 bases had no gene match. Germline V gene lookup returns CDR1 VENAVY and CDR2 YDSYNSRV. This CDR3 comprises 16 residues. CDR3 amino acids: CATWDKNREDYYKKLF. DNA for the CDR3: TGTGCCACCTGGGATAAAAACCGAGAAGATTATTATAAGAAACTCTTT.

A remark on this clone: This may be a read error, as it is one base from a much larger clone. The V call is TRGV4, the J call TRGJ1 or TRGJ2. The CDR3 consists of 18 residues. CDR1 is EGSTGY and CDR2 is YDSYTSSV in the germline V gene. DNA of the CDR3: TGTGCCACCTGGGATGGCCTCCCGAGGGCCATGAATTATCATAAGAAACTCTTT. The encoded protein is CATWDGLPRAMNYHKKLF.

With regard to this clone: A single base separates this from a much larger clone, so it may be a read error. The rearrangement joins TRGV4 to TRGJP2. Germline-derived CDR1 and CDR2 are EGSTGY and YDSYTSSV. CDR3 length equals 18 residues. With 5 bases clipped from V and 4 bases from J, the junction kept 19 bases outside the gene matches. The CDR3 spells CATWVRCVMEVSDWIKTF. CDR3 sequence (DNA): TGTGCCACCTGGGTAAGGTGTGTCATGGAGGTTAGTGATTGGATCAAGACGTTT.

Only one count was recorded for this clone. The genes are TRGV4 and TRGJ1 or TRGJ2. The V segment lost 5 bases and the J segment 5 bases; nucleotides outside the gene matches: 21. CDR3 size: 17 residues. Looked up from germline, CDR1 is EGSTGY and CDR2 is YDSYTSSV. The CDR3 spells CATWGWNSRLTNYKKLF. The CDR3 nucleotides are TGTGCCACCTGGGGATGGAATTCTAGATTGACGAATTATAAGAAACTCTTT.

The J gene is TRGJ1 or TRGJ2, the V gene TRGV2. The CDR3 has 17 amino acids. CDR1 and CDR2 (germline): EGSNGY, YDSYNSKV. The trim removed 0 bases at V and 6 bases at J, leaving 17 bases unmatched. This CDR3 reads CATWDGQRNRIIYKKLF. The CDR3 DNA is TGTGCCACCTGGGACGGGCAACGGAATCGAATTATTTATAAGAAACTCTTT.

The chain couples TRGV11 to TRGJP2. TRGV11 is an open reading frame, and its role is uncertain. Trimming took 3 bases from V and 5 from J; bases not matched to a gene: 9. CDR3 length: 16 amino acids. The CDR3 loop is CACWIRKHDSDWIKTF. The CDR3 nucleotides read TGTGCCTGCTGGATTAGGAAACATGACAGTGATTGGATCAAGACGTTT.

The sample holds a few counts of this clone. A much larger clone sits a single nucleotide away, making a read error possible. The chain uses TRGV10 and TRGJP1. TRGV10 is known as an ORF, though its function is uncertain. This CDR3 is 14 amino acids long. Trimming at V came to 8 bases and at J to 6 bases, leaving 10 bases not matched to a gene. CDR3 region: CAAWDWAAGWFKIF. DNA for the CDR3: TGTGCTGCGTGGGATTGGGCCGCTGGTTGGTTCAAGATATTT.

This clone has just a few counts. The V gene is TRGV2, the J gene TRGJ1 or TRGJ2. V was pared by 0 bases and J by 12 bases, with 5 bases of the junction left unmatched. CDR1 and CDR2 from the germline V gene are EGSNGY and YDSYNSKV. CDR3 length: 11 amino acids. CDR3 residues: CATWDGAAKLF. For the CDR3, the DNA is TGTGCCACCTGGGACGGGGCGGCGAAACTCTTT.

In DNA form, the CDR3 reads TGTGCCACCTGGGATAGTCACAGCTGGCATTCTAGTGATTGGATCAAGACGTTT. Residues: CATWDSHSWHSSDWIKTF. This chain connects TRGV8 to TRGJP2. V shed 1 base and J 4 bases; nucleotides not matched to a gene: 15. There are 18 residues in the CDR3. CDR1 and CDR2 (germline): VENAVY, YDSYNSRV.

The rearrangement joins TRGV5 to TRGJ1 or TRGJ2. CDR1 is VINAFY and CDR2 is YDVSNSKD in the germline V gene. The CDR3 sequence is 16 residues long. After removal of 0 bases from V and 12 bases from J, the junction contained 20 bases not matched to a gene. The CDR3 DNA reads TGTGCCACCTGGGACAGGCCTTTTTGTCTGGTTATAATGAAACTCTTT. Translating gives CATWDRPFCLVIMKLF.

This clone showed up just once. The rearrangement uses TRGV2 and TRGJP2. V trimming: 10 bases; J trimming: 6 bases; junction bases outside the gene matches: 11. Germline assignment: CDR1 EGSNGY and CDR2 YDSYNSKV. CDR3 length: 13 residues. CDR3 sequence (DNA): TGTGCCACTGGGACGGGCGGTGATTGGATCAAGACGTTT. Its protein is CATGTGGDWIKTF.

The CDR3 bases are TGTGCCACCTGGGACGGGACTTGCCCCGAGCCTGGTTGGTTCAAGATATTT. Translated, it gives CATWDGTCPEPGWFKIF. The chain is built from TRGV5 and TRGJP1. The CDR3 has 17 amino acids. Germline V lookup: CDR1 VINAFY, CDR2 YDVSNSKD. V was clipped by 3 bases and J by 6 bases; unmatched bases: 16.

Concerning this clone: At the DNA level, this CDR3 is encoded by other sequences in the same sample as well. The V and J genes are TRGV2 and TRGJ1 or TRGJ2. CDR1 and CDR2 from the germline V gene are EGSNGY and YDSYNSKV. This CDR3 has 14 residues. V lost 0 bases, J lost 6 bases, and 8 bases stayed unmatched. CDR3 DNA sequence: TGTGCCACCTGGGACGGGCCCCGATTTTATAAGAAACTCTTT. This codes for CATWDGPRFYKKLF.

This clone showed up just a few times. The chain carries TRGV2 and TRGJP2. This CDR3 is built from 14 residues. From germline, CDR1 is EGSNGY and CDR2 YDSYNSKV. The CDR3 sequence is CALGRRSSDWIKTF. DNA for the CDR3: TGTGCACTGGGACGGCGGAGTAGTGATTGGATCAAGACGTTT.

This clone is large by share. The rearrangement links TRGV4 to TRGJ1 or TRGJ2. V lost 5 bases, J lost 1 base, and 2 bases stayed unmatched. There are 12 residues in the CDR3. Germline V CDR1 and CDR2: EGSTGY, YDSYTSSV. In nucleotides, the CDR3 is TGTGCCACCTGGGGAAATTATTATAAGAAACTCTTT. Translating gives CATWGNYYKKLF.

With regard to this clone: This may stem from a read error, because a much larger clone lies one nucleotide away. The same CDR3 arises from other DNA sequences in this sample as well. The chain has TRGV2 and TRGJ1 or TRGJ2. From germline, CDR1 is EGSNGY and CDR2 YDSYNSKV. CDR3 size: 15 residues. CDR3: CATWDGLGLCYKKLF. In DNA, the CDR3 is TGTGCCACCTGGGACGGTTTGGGGTTGTGTTATAAGAAGCTCTTT.

The chain joins TRGV2 to TRGJP2. The CDR3 is 11 amino acids. Germline values: CDR1 EGSNGY, CDR2 YDSYNSKV. V was pared by 10 bases and J by 10 bases, with 9 bases of the junction left unmatched. The CDR3 region has the DNA TGTGCCACTGTAGTGAGTTGGATCAAGACGTTT. Translated, it gives CATVVSWIKTF.

Here the CDR3 reads CATWDEIVVIWIKTF. Written as DNA, the CDR3 is TGTGCCACCTGGGACGAGATCGTAGTGATTTGGATCAAGACGTTT. V is TRGV2 and J is TRGJP2. Germline V lookup: CDR1 EGSNGY, CDR2 YDSYNSKV. With 2 bases clipped from V and 10 bases from J, the junction kept 13 bases outside the gene matches. The CDR3 has 15 amino acids.

This clone has only a few counts. A much more abundant neighbour one base away suggests this may be a read error. This rearrangement joins TRGV4 to TRGJ1 or TRGJ2. CDR1 is EGSTGY, CDR2 YDSYTSSV, per germline. The CDR3 totals 11 residues. CDR3 nucleotides: TGTGCCACCTGGTACTATTATAAGAAACTCTTC. This encodes CATWYYYKKLF.

The V call is TRGV4, the J call TRGJ1 or TRGJ2. V was clipped by 1 base and J by 8 bases; unmatched bases: 5. This CDR3 is 12 amino acids long. Germline assignment: CDR1 EGSTGY and CDR2 YDSYTSSV. CDR3 in DNA: TGTGCCACCTGGGATGGAAAAAATAAGAAACTCTTT. Protein sequence: CATWDGKNKKLF.

This sequence joins TRGV3 and TRGJ1 or TRGJ2. CDR3 length: 13 residues. The junction had 13 bases not matched to a gene; V was cut back by 11 bases and J by 3 bases. Germline V CDR1 and CDR2: VTNTFY, YDVSTARD (reference sequence). CDR3 sequence reads: CAIPPGIYYKKLF. In nucleotides, the CDR3 is TGTGCCATCCCCCCTGGAATTTATTATAAGAAACTCTTT.

The DNA for the CDR3 is TGTGCCACCTGGGTCCCCCGGCGATATTATTATAAGAAACTCTTT. Amino acid sequence: CATWVPRRYYYKKLF. The J gene is TRGJ1 or TRGJ2, the V gene TRGV8. The length of the CDR3 is 15 residues. The ends lost 5 bases at V and 2 bases at J; junction bases unmatched: 12. Germline lookup yields CDR1 VENAVY and CDR2 YDSYNSRV.

This clone has only a few counts. One end of the junction does not line up with germline, which may come from a read error. The rearrangement uses TRGV10 and TRGJ1 or TRGJ2. TRGV10 falls under the ORF class, with uncertain function. There are 9 residues in the CDR3. CDR3 region: CAAWDWGVF. The CDR3 DNA reads TGTGCTGCGTGGGATTGGGGGGTCTTT.

The rearrangement uses TRGV3 and TRGJ1 or TRGJ2. This CDR3 has 14 amino acids. Germline V lookup: CDR1 VTNTFY, CDR2 YDVSTARD (reference sequence). The junction had 4 bases not matched to a gene; V was cut back by 2 bases and J by 0 bases. For the CDR3, the DNA is TGTGCCACCTGGGACACGGAGAATTATTATAAGAAACTCTTT. Amino acids: CATWDTENYYKKLF.

The rearrangement uses TRGV11 and TRGJ1 or TRGJ2. TRGV11 is an open reading frame whose function is uncertain. This CDR3 is built from 17 residues. V was clipped by 0 bases and J by 5 bases; unmatched bases: 13. The CDR3 DNA is TGTGCCTGCTGGATTAGGCACTCAATTTATGTGGATTATAAGAAACTCTTT. This sequence encodes CACWIRHSIYVDYKKLF.

The V and J genes are TRGV4 and TRGJ1 or TRGJ2. CDR3 size: 10 residues. V shed 5 bases and J 13 bases; nucleotides not matched to a gene: 8. From germline, CDR1 is EGSTGY and CDR2 YDSYTSSV. The CDR3 reads CATWGVRKLF. CDR3 bases: TGTGCCACCTGGGGGGTAAGAAAACTCTTT.

Relative to its sample, this clone is large. The gene calls are TRGV5 and TRGJ1 or TRGJ2. Trimming took 0 bases from V and 5 from J; bases not matched to a gene: 4. The CDR3 is 13 residues long. The germline gives CDR1 VINAFY, CDR2 YDVSNSKD. CDR3 sequence reads: CATWDRPDYKKLF. The CDR3, as DNA: TGTGCCACCTGGGACAGGCCGGATTATAAGAAACTCTTT.

To note about this clone: Being one base from a much bigger clone, this may be a read error. The sample contains more than one DNA sequence encoding this CDR3. V and J are TRGV10 and TRGJP2. TRGV10 is an ORF for which the function is uncertain. CDR3 length: 13 amino acids. CDR3 in DNA: TGTGCTGCGTCCAATAGTAGTGACTGGATCAAGACGTTT. Its protein product is CAASNSSDWIKTF.